The present TCR beta chain was sequenced within a study of blood T cells in healthy people across ages. This clonotype occurred once. Primed by a sample-barcoded 5' primer and a J-beta primer mix, a second PCR proceeded for 7 to 11 cycles. MiXCR was run by TCRdb on the 5' RACE reads, yielding one entry per CDR3 protein. The sample consists of around 780,000 distinct CDR3 sequences, around 24% of them appearing once. Germline V gives CDR1 MNHEY, CDR2 SMNVEV (reference sequence). This CDR3 has 16 residues. V was shortened by 5 bases and J by 0 bases, with 14 bases between the two germline ends. The sample also formed part of further work on T cells of mothers and their children. That paper notes: Nobody spotted any persistent microchimeric T cell clones.

Material: blood. This sequence was found in a boy younger than 18 in good health. The J gene is TRBJ2-1, the V gene TRBV27; D is undetermined. This CDR3 is CASSPTGRSSYNEQFF. CDR3 nucleotide sequence: TGTGCCAGCAGTCCTACCGGACGGAGCTCCTACAATGAGCAGTTCTTC.